This TCR beta chain was recovered during a study of Ad26.COV2.S vaccination and SARS-CoV-2 variants. Only in-frame clones appear in the TCRdb table, and some are missing; sequencing was by immunoSEQ multiplex PCR. This sample has around 420,000 clones; approximately 88% occur once, and the top ten carry less than 4.5%. The treatment denotes: roughly 18 received Ad26.COV2.S at low or high dose, single or two shots; five or six received placebo; per-sample allocation not given. Day 63 after the first injection of vaccine or placebo was the sampling time. An Ad26 vector that expressed Wuhan-strain SARS-CoV-2 spike constituted the vaccine. Study results and limitations: Total T cell responses, in the TCR breadth and depth analyses, may have been underestimated.

A remark on this clone: Its antigen is undetermined.

The CDR3 extends over 15 amino acids. V was shortened by 6 bases and J by 3 bases, with 15 bases between the two germline ends. Germline V gene lookup returns CDR1 MDHEN and CDR2 SYDVKM. The chain couples TRBV28 to TRBJ1-5; D is undetermined. The sequenced sample was peripheral blood, obtained in a trial of Ad26.COV2.S vaccine versus placebo. The origin of this receptor is a person aged 18-60 years who received the Ad26.COV2.S COVID-19 vaccine or a placebo. The DNA for the CDR3 is TGTGCCAGCAGCCCCCGTGGAGCTTTCAATCAGCCCCAGCATTTT. It specifies CASSPRGAFNQPQHF.